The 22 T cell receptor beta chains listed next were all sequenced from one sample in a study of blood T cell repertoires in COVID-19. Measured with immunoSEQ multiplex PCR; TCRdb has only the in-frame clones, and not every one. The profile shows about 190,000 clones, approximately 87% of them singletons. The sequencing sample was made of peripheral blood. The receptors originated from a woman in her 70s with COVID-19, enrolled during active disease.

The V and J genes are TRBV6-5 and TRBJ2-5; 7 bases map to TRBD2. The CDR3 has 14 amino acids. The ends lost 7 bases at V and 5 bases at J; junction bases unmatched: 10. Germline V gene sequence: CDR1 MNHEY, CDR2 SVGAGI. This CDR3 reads CASTQRGAGETQYF. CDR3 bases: TGTGCCAGCACTCAGCGGGGCGCCGGGGAGACCCAGTACTTC.

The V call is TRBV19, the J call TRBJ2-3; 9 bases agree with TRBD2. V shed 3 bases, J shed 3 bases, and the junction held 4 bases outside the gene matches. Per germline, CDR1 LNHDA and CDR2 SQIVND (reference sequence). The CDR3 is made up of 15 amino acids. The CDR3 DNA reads TGTGCCAGTAGTATTCGGACTAGCGTAACAGATACGCAGTATTTT. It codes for CASSIRTSVTDTQYF.

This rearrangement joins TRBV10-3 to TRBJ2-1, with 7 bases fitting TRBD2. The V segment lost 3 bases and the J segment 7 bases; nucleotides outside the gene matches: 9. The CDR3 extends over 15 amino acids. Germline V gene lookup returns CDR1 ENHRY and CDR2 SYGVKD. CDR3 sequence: CAISERLAEGNEQFF. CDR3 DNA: TGTGCCATCAGTGAAAGGCTAGCGGAGGGGAATGAGCAGTTCTTC.

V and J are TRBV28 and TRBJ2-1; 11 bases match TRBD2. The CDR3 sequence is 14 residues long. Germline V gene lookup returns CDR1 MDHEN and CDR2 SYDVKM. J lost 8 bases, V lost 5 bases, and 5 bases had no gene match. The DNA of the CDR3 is TGTGCCAGCAGTCGTAGCGGGAGGGCGGATGAGCAGTTCTTC. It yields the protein CASSRSGRADEQFF.

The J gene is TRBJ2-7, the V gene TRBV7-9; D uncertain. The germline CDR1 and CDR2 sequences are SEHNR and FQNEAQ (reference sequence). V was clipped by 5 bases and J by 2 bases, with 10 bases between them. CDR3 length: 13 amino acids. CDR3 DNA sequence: TGTGCCAGCAGCGAGACAAGCCCCTACGAGCAGTACTTC. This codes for CASSETSPYEQYF.

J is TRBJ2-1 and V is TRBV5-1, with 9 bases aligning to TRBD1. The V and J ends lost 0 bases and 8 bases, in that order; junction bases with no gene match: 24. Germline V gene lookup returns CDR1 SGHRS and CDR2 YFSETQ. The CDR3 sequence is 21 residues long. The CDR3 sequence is CASSLAWLVRPGQGIIHEQFF. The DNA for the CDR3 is TGCGCCAGCAGCTTGGCCTGGCTGGTTCGTCCGGGACAGGGAATCATCCATGAGCAGTTCTTC.

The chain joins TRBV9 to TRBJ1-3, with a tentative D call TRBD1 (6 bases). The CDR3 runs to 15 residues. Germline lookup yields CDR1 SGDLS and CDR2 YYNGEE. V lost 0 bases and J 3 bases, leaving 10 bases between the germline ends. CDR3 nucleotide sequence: TGTGCCAGCAGCGTAGCGACAGGCGGTGGAAACACCATATATTTT. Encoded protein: CASSVATGGGNTIYF.

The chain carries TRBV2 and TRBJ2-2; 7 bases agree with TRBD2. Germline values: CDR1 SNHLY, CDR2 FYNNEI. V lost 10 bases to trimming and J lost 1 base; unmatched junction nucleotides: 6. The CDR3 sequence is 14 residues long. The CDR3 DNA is TGTGCCACCCTAGCGGACCTGAACACCGGGGAGCTGTTTTTT. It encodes CATLADLNTGELFF. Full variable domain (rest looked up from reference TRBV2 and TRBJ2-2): EPEVTQTPSHQVTQMGQEVILRCVPISNHLYFYWYRQILGQKVEFLVSFYNNEISEKSEIFDDQFSVERPDGSNFTLKIRSTKLEDSAMYFCATLADLNTGELFFGEGSRLTVL.

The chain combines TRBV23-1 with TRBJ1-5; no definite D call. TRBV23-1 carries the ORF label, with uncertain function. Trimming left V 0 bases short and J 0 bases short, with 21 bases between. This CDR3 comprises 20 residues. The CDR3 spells CASSQSYDPKEPYSNQPQHF. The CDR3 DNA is TGCGCCAGCAGTCAATCTTACGACCCGAAGGAGCCCTATAGCAATCAGCCCCAGCATTTT.

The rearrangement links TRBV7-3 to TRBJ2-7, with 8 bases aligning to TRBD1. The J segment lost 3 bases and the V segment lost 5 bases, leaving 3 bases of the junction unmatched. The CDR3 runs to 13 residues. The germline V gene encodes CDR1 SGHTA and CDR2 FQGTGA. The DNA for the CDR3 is TGTGCCAGCAGCGAAACAGGGGGCTACGAGCAGTACTTC. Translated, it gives CASSETGGYEQYF.

CDR3 in amino acids: CASTSQEASYEQYF. CDR3 nucleotides: TGTGCCAGTACGTCACAGGAAGCTTCCTACGAGCAGTACTTC. The chain employs TRBV19 and TRBJ2-7, with D perhaps matching TRBD1 (5 bases). With 7 bases removed from V and 1 base from J, the gap between germline ends came to 14 bases. CDR3 size: 14 residues. Germline V lookup: CDR1 LNHDA, CDR2 SQIVND (reference sequence).

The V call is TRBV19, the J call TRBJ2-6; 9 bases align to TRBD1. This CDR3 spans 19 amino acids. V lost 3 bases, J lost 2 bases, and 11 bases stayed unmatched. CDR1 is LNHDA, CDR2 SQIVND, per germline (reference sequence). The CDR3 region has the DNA TGTGCCAGTAGTATGGACTCGGGGACAGGGTTCCCTGGGGCCAACGTCCTGACTTTC. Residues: CASSMDSGTGFPGANVLTF. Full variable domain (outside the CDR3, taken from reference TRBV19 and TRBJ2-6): DGGITQSPKYLFRKEGQNVTLSCEQNLNHDAMYWYRQDPGQGLRLIYYSQIVNDFQKGDIAEGYSVSREKKESFPLTVTSAQKNPTAFYLCASSMDSGTGFPGANVLTFGAGSRLTVL.

DNA of the CDR3: TGCAGCGCGCAGGGGGAGTCTGAAGCTTTCTTT. Amino acid sequence: CSAQGESEAFF. The chain carries TRBV29-1 and TRBJ1-1, with 7 bases identical to TRBD1. With V trimmed by 7 bases and J by 6 bases, 5 bases remained unmatched. The CDR3 consists of 11 residues. Germline V gene sequence: CDR1 SQVTM, CDR2 ANQGSEA. The full variable domain, its missing parts supplied by reference TRBV29-1 and TRBJ1-1, is SAVISQKPSRDICQRGTSLTIQCQVDSQVTMMFWYRQQPGQSLTLIATANQGSEATYESGFVIDKFPISRPNLTFSTLTVSNMSPEDSSIYLCSAQGESEAFFGQGTRLTVV.

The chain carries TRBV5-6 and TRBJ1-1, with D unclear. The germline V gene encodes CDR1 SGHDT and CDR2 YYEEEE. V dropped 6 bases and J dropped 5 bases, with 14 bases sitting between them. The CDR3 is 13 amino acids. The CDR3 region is CASTPTAQTEAFF. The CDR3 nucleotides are TGTGCCAGCACCCCAACGGCACAGACTGAAGCTTTCTTT.

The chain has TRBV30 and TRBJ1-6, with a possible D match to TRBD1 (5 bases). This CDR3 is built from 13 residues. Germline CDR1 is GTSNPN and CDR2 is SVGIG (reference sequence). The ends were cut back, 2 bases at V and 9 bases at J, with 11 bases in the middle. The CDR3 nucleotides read TGTGCCTGGAGTCAAAGGGGTGGTTCACCCCTCCACTTT. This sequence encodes CAWSQRGGSPLHF.

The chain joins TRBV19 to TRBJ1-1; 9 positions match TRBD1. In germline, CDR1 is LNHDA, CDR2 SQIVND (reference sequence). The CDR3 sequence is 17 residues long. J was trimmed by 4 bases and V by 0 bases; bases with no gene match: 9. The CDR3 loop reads CASSIDRDRVGITEAFF. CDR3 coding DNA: TGTGCCAGTAGTATAGACCGGGACAGGGTGGGGATCACTGAAGCTTTCTTT.

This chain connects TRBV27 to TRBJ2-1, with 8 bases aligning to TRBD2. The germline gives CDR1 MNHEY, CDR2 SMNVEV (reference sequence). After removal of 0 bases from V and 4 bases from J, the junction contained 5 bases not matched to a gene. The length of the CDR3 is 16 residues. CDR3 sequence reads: CASSLSTVAGYNEQFF. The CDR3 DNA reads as TGTGCCAGCAGTTTATCGACGGTAGCGGGATACAATGAGCAGTTCTTC.

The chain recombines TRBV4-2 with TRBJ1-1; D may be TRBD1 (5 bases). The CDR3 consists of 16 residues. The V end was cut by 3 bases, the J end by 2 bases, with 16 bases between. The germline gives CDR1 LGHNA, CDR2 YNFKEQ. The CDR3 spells CASSHVARGRNTEAFF. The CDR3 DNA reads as TGTGCCAGCAGCCATGTTGCGCGGGGCCGAAACACTGAAGCTTTCTTT.

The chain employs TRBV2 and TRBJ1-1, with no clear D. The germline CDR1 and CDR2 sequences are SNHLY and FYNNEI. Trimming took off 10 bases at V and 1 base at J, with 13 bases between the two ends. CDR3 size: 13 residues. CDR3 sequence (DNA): TGTGCCACGGCCATGGAGGGGAACACTGAAGCTTTCTTT. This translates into CATAMEGNTEAFF.

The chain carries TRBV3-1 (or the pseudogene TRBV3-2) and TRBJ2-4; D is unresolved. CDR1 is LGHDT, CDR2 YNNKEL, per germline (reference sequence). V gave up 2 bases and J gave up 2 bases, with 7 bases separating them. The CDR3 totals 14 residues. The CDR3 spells CASSQSDTKNIQYF. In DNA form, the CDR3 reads TGTGCCAGCAGCCAATCTGACACCAAAAACATTCAGTACTTC.

CDR3 coding DNA: TGTGCCAGCAGTTTCGGGGGGAATGGCTACACCTTC. Translation gives CASSFGGNGYTF. J is TRBJ1-2 and V is TRBV12-3 or TRBV12-4; perhaps TRBD1 as D (5 bases). V was shortened by 3 bases and J by 6 bases, with 8 bases between the two germline ends. The CDR3 loop spans 12 amino acids.

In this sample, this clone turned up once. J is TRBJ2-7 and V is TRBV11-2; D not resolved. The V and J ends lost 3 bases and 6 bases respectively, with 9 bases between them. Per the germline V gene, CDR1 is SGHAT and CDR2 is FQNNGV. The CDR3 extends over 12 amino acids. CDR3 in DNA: TGTGCCAGCAGCTTCCCCGGTTCCGAGCAGTACTTC. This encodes CASSFPGSEQYF.